This T cell receptor (beta chain) was captured by sequencing in a study of cytomegalovirus exposure and HLA in healthy donors. This clone was recorded at least ten times. The antigen is unknown. Findings and limits, study-wide: There were over 150 TCR beta chains listed as cytomegalovirus-associated. Most TCRs appeared rarely, but some public TCRs recurred in many donors.

Method: immunoSEQ multiplex PCR; TCRdb's copy keeps in-frame clones and lacks some. The repertoire holds approximately 100,000 clones, with approximately 95% as singletons. V gave up 2 bases and J gave up 5 bases, with 13 bases separating them. The CDR3 consists of 14 residues. Germline-derived CDR1 and CDR2 are GTSNPN and SVGIG (reference sequence). Sequencing used PBMCs. The receptor's source is a woman aged 30 to 39 in good health and CMV-seropositive. V usage is TRBV30 and J usage is TRBJ1-5, with D unresolved. Written as DNA, the CDR3 is TGTGCCTGGAGTTCAGGACGGGAATATCAGCCCCAGCATTTT. This sequence encodes CAWSSGREYQPQHF.